A selection of T cell receptor beta chains follows, all from one sample in a study of read filtering for tumor transcriptome and immune sequencing. Each CDR3 protein is one row after TCRdb ran MiXCR on the reads. The table lists more than 100,000 distinct CDR3 sequences, less than 15% of them singletons. What was sequenced was a population of CD138-negative cells sorted from bone marrow. These receptors were taken from a donor at least 40 years old with multiple myeloma. Each CDR3 is given with its conserved first and last residue. The order of the fields is CDR3 DNA, CDR3 protein, V gene, J gene, D gene, clone size. A D gene is named only where the DNA matches it firmly. The size entry is marked missing in some rows and otherwise reads once, few, many or a size class.

DNA: TGTGCCAGCGGGACAGGGGACAATCAGCCCCAGCATTTT
CDR3: CASGTGDNQPQHF
V: TRBV2
J: TRBJ1-5
D: TRBD1
size: -

DNA: TGTGCCAGCAGACCCCGGGAGGGCCTCGATGAGCAGTTCTTC
CDR3: CASRPREGLDEQFF
V: TRBV6-2/TRBV6-3
J: TRBJ2-1
D: TRBD2
size: many

DNA: TGCAGCGTTGAGGGACTAGCGGGAGGGAAAGAGACCCAGTACTTC
CDR3: CSVEGLAGGKETQYF
V: TRBV29-1
J: TRBJ2-5
D: TRBD2
size: many

DNA: TGTGCCACCAGTGAACCAACAGGAACCGTCACAGATACGCAGTATTTT
CDR3: CATSEPTGTVTDTQYF
V: TRBV24-1
J: TRBJ2-3
D: -
size: many

DNA: TGTGCCAGCAGTTATACCTACGTCGGGACTAGTCCATCCGGGGAGCTGTTTTTT
CDR3: CASSYTYVGTSPSGELFF
V: TRBV6-2/TRBV6-3
J: TRBJ2-2
D: TRBD2
size: many

DNA: TGTGCCAGCAGCCCGACAGGGGACTATGGCTACACCTTC
CDR3: CASSPTGDYGYTF
V: TRBV11-3
J: TRBJ1-2
D: TRBD1
size: many

DNA: TGTGCCAGCGAGCGGACCGGGGAGCAGTACTTC
CDR3: CASERTGEQYF
V: TRBV12-3/TRBV12-4
J: TRBJ2-7
D: -
size: many

DNA: TGCGCCAGCAGCCAAGATAGTATACAAGCAGGGGCGAATCAGCCCCAGCATTTT
CDR3: CASSQDSIQAGANQPQHF
V: TRBV4-3
J: TRBJ1-5
D: -
size: few

DNA: TGCAGTGCTGCTACATCGAACACTGAAGCTTTCTTT
CDR3: CSAATSNTEAFF
V: TRBV20-1
J: TRBJ1-1
D: -
size: many

DNA: TGCAGTGCTAGAGAAATTGCAGGGGGGGCAATCGATGGCTACACCTTC
CDR3: CSAREIAGGAIDGYTF
V: TRBV20-1
J: TRBJ1-2
D: TRBD1
size: many

DNA: TGCAGTGCTAGAGACCGGACTAGCGGGACGTACTACGAGCAGTACTTC
CDR3: CSARDRTSGTYYEQYF
V: TRBV20-1
J: TRBJ2-7
D: TRBD2
size: many

DNA: TGTGCCAGCAGTTACCTCATAGCGGGAGGGCCAGATACGCAGTATTTT
CDR3: CASSYLIAGGPDTQYF
V: TRBV6-5
J: TRBJ2-3
D: TRBD2
size: many

DNA: TGTGCCAGCAGTTACTCGATGCCCGGGACAGGCCCTCGGGGGGCCAACGTCCTGACTTTC
CDR3: CASSYSMPGTGPRGANVLTF
V: TRBV6-2/TRBV6-3
J: TRBJ2-6
D: TRBD1
size: few

DNA: TGTGCCACCGCGCTAGAAGATACGCAGTATTTT
CDR3: CATALEDTQYF
V: TRBV24-1
J: TRBJ2-3
D: -
size: many

DNA: TGCGCCAGCAGTACCGGGACTAGCGGGAGGAGCTCCTACAATGAGCAGTTCTTC
CDR3: CASSTGTSGRSSYNEQFF
V: TRBV5-1
J: TRBJ2-1
D: TRBD2
size: few

DNA: TGTGCCAGCAGCCAAGTGGGAAACACTGAAGCTTTCTTT
CDR3: CASSQVGNTEAFF
V: TRBV14
J: TRBJ1-1
D: -
size: many

DNA: TGTGCCAGATCGGACAGGGTGGAGGGCCAAAATCAGCCCCAGCATTTT
CDR3: CARSDRVEGQNQPQHF
V: TRBV12-3/TRBV12-4
J: TRBJ1-5
D: TRBD1
size: many

DNA: TGCAGCGTTTCATTGCAGGCTAGCGGGCGGTCCGGGGAGCTGTTTTTT
CDR3: CSVSLQASGRSGELFF
V: TRBV29-1
J: TRBJ2-2
D: TRBD2
size: many

DNA: TGTGCCAGCAGGGGGCCCGGGCTAGCTCCGCAGTTCTTC
CDR3: CASRGPGLAPQFF
V: TRBV2
J: TRBJ2-1
D: -
size: many

DNA: TGTGCCAGCAGCTTAGTTGGAAAAAAACTGTTTTTT
CDR3: CASSLVGKKLFF
V: TRBV7-9
J: TRBJ1-4
D: -
size: many

DNA: TGTGCCAGTAGTTATACAGGGGACCTTAGCAATCAGCCCCAGCATTTT
CDR3: CASSYTGDLSNQPQHF
V: TRBV19
J: TRBJ1-5
D: TRBD1
size: many

DNA: TGCGCCAGCAGCCAAGAACAGGACACTGAAGCTTTCTTT
CDR3: CASSQEQDTEAFF
V: TRBV5-1
J: TRBJ1-1
D: -
size: once

DNA: TGCGCCAGCAGCCAAGAAAACGGGGTCGATAATTACAATGAGCAGTTCTTC
CDR3: CASSQENGVDNYNEQFF
V: TRBV4-1
J: TRBJ2-1
D: -
size: many

DNA: TGTGCCAGTACAGAATTCACTAGCACAGATACGCAGTATTTT
CDR3: CASTEFTSTDTQYF
V: TRBV2
J: TRBJ2-3
D: -
size: many

DNA: TGCGCCAGCCGGAGGTCCTCTGGGGCCAACGTCCTGACTTTC
CDR3: CASRRSSGANVLTF
V: TRBV5-1
J: TRBJ2-6
D: -
size: many

DNA: TGTGCCAGCAGCCAGAGACAGGGGCCAGGGGAGCAGTACTTC
CDR3: CASSQRQGPGEQYF
V: TRBV7-6
J: TRBJ2-7
D: TRBD1
size: -

DNA: TGCGCCAGCAGCCATGGGACAGTCACAGATACGCAGTATTTT
CDR3: CASSHGTVTDTQYF
V: TRBV5-1
J: TRBJ2-3
D: TRBD1
size: many

DNA: TGCGCCAGCAGTGAGTCGGTAGGGTACGAGCAGTACTTC
CDR3: CASSESVGYEQYF
V: TRBV10-1
J: TRBJ2-7
D: -
size: -

DNA: TGCGCCAGCAGCCAAGTGTTAGCTTCAACAGGGGCCACTGAAGCTTTCTTT
CDR3: CASSQVLASTGATEAFF
V: TRBV4-1
J: TRBJ1-1
D: TRBD1
size: many

DNA: TGCGCCAGCAGCATCACGACAGGGGTAGACACTGAAGCTTTCTTT
CDR3: CASSITTGVDTEAFF
V: TRBV5-1
J: TRBJ1-1
D: TRBD1
size: many

DNA: TGTGCCAGCACCGTAGACAGCAAACCCTACAATGAGCAGTTCTTC
CDR3: CASTVDSKPYNEQFF
V: TRBV11-2
J: TRBJ2-1
D: -
size: many

DNA: TGCAGCGTTCTGAGCGACAACACTGAAGCTTTCTTT
CDR3: CSVLSDNTEAFF
V: TRBV29-1
J: TRBJ1-1
D: -
size: many

DNA: TGCAGTGCTAGAGATCAGGACAGCTACACCGGGGAGCTGTTTTTT
CDR3: CSARDQDSYTGELFF
V: TRBV20-1
J: TRBJ2-2
D: -
size: many

DNA: TGTGCCACTGGCAGAGATTGGAGGAATGAGCAGCTCTTC
CDR3: CATGRDWRNEQLF
V: TRBV15
J: TRBJ2-1
D: -
size: -

DNA: TGCAGTGCTAGCGACCCCCTAGACGGGAGCACAGATACGCAGTATTTT
CDR3: CSASDPLDGSTDTQYF
V: TRBV20-1
J: TRBJ2-3
D: -
size: few

DNA: TGTGCCAGCAGTTACTCGAGGGCCTCCTACGAGCAGTACTTC
CDR3: CASSYSRASYEQYF
V: TRBV6-5
J: TRBJ2-7
D: -
size: -

DNA: TGTGCCAGCAGCCAAGAAAGAGGGACCGACAGGGGAGATACGCAGTATTTT
CDR3: CASSQERGTDRGDTQYF
V: TRBV4-2
J: TRBJ2-3
D: TRBD1
size: many

DNA: TGTGCCAGTAGTTCACGGACAGGGGTGAATGAGCAGTTCTTC
CDR3: CASSSRTGVNEQFF
V: TRBV19
J: TRBJ2-1
D: TRBD1
size: many

DNA: TGCGCCAGCAGCTTGGGGAGAGGAAACACCATATATTTT
CDR3: CASSLGRGNTIYF
V: TRBV5-1
J: TRBJ1-3
D: -
size: many

DNA: TGTGCCAGCTCACCTAGACTAGCGGGAGGGTACGAGCAGTACTTC
CDR3: CASSPRLAGGYEQYF
V: TRBV18
J: TRBJ2-7
D: TRBD2
size: many

DNA: TGTGCCAGTAGTCCCTCCGGGACAGGGGCCGGTGAAGCTTTCTTT
CDR3: CASSPSGTGAGEAFF
V: TRBV19
J: TRBJ1-1
D: TRBD1
size: many